Shown below are 12 T cell receptor beta chains from a single sample sequenced in a study of CD8 T cells in Susac syndrome (dated by TCRdb to between 2019 and 2020). The library was produced with the immunoSEQ multiplex PCR assay. RNA was extracted using the RNeasy kit, and about 0.5 to 1 ug of the RNA was reverse transcribed with random hexamers. TCRdb reprocessed the public reads (quality trimming at Q25 with fastp, clone calling with MiXCR) and kept in-frame beta chains. Duplicate CDR3 protein sequences are folded into a single record with the most common DNA and genes. This sample has 92,000 or so distinct CDR3 sequences in its table, and 95% to 97% of those were observed once. The ten largest make up 0.62% of the sample. The sequenced sample was CD8+ T cells from PBMCs. These receptor sequences come from a human donor with Susac syndrome.

The CDR3 DNA follows: TGTGCCAGCAGTGAGGGACAGGCGGCGGAGACCCAGTACTTC. It translates to CASSEGQAAETQYF. The chain recombines TRBV2 with TRBJ2-5; 8 bases are a match to TRBD1. This CDR3 has 14 amino acids. Trimming took 3 bases from V and 5 from J; bases not matched to a gene: 5. Germline CDR1 SNHLY, CDR2 FYNNEI.

Only a few counts were recorded for this clonotype. CDR3 sequence: CASSVGTGPEKLFF. The DNA for the CDR3 is TGTGCCAGCAGCGTAGGGACAGGCCCTGAAAAACTGTTTTTT. The chain links TRBV9 to TRBJ1-4, with 7 bases lining up with TRBD1. This CDR3 is 14 amino acids long. The J segment lost 7 bases and the V segment lost 0 bases, leaving 3 bases of the junction unmatched. In germline, CDR1 is SGDLS, CDR2 YYNGEE. The full variable domain, with the rest looked up from reference TRBV9 and TRBJ1-4, is DSGVTQTPKHLITATGQRVTLRCSPRSGDLSVYWYQQSLDQGLQFLIQYYNGEERAKGNILERFSAQQFPDLHSELNLSSLELGDSALYFCASSVGTGPEKLFFGSGTQLSVL.

V gene TRBV15 combines with J gene TRBJ2-2, with D unclear. Between the trimmed V and J ends, which lost 0 bases and 1 base, there was a span of 9 bases. The CDR3 consists of 16 residues. The germline V gene has CDR1 LNHNV and CDR2 YYDKDF (reference sequence). CDR3 sequence reads: CATSRDRDRNTGELFF. CDR3 in DNA: TGTGCCACCAGCAGAGATAGGGATCGGAACACCGGGGAGCTGTTTTTT.

The chain combines TRBV30 with TRBJ2-4, with D possibly matching TRBD2 (5 bases). V was clipped by 0 bases and J by 6 bases, with 9 bases between them. Germline values: CDR1 GTSNPN, CDR2 SVGIG (reference sequence). This CDR3 has 13 residues. The CDR3: CAWSVRGRNIQYF. DNA of the CDR3: TGTGCCTGGAGTGTACGAGGGAGAAACATTCAGTACTTC. Complete variable domain (other parts from reference TRBV30 and TRBJ2-4): SQTIHQWPATLVQPVGSPLSLECTVEGTSNPNLYWYRQAAGRGLQLLFYSVGIGQISSEVPQNLSASRPQDRQFILSSKKLLLSDSGFYLCAWSVRGRNIQYFGAGTRLSVL.

The rearrangement joins TRBV7-9 to TRBJ1-4; a possible D gene is TRBD1 (6 bases). The CDR3 extends over 16 amino acids. V was shortened by 4 bases and J by 8 bases, with 20 bases between the two germline ends. Germline values: CDR1 SEHNR, CDR2 FQNEAQ (reference sequence). CDR3 amino acids: CASSSNRGALEEKLFF. CDR3 DNA: TGTGCCAGCAGCTCCAACCGGGGGGCGCTCGAGGAAAAACTGTTTTTT.

V is TRBV29-1 and J is TRBJ2-7, with D unclear. The CDR3 sequence is 12 residues long. In germline, CDR1 is SQVTM, CDR2 ANQGSEA. V lost 2 bases, J lost 3 bases, and 8 bases lay in between. CDR3 loop: CSVETHGYEQYF. CDR3 DNA: TGCAGCGTTGAAACTCACGGCTACGAGCAGTACTTC.

The rearrangement joins TRBV5-5 to TRBJ2-2; TRBD2 agrees at 8 bases. Germline V gene data show CDR1 as SGHKS and CDR2 as YYEKEE (reference sequence). Germline trimming cut 1 base from V and 7 bases from J; bases unmatched to any gene: 12. The CDR3 is 17 amino acids. CDR3 sequence: CASSLMPGGRYIGELFF. CDR3 coding DNA: TGTGCCAGCAGCTTGATGCCGGGGGGGCGGTATATCGGGGAGCTGTTTTTT.

V is TRBV20-1 and J is TRBJ2-7; D call uncertain. The CDR3 is 14 residues long. The germline gives CDR1 DFQATT, CDR2 SNEGSKA (reference sequence). V was shortened by 4 bases and J by 7 bases, with 20 bases between the two germline ends. The CDR3 DNA reads TGCAGTGCTACGCGTACTATACTTCTGGGGGAGCAGTACTTC. It codes for CSATRTILLGEQYF.

This clonotype was counted between two and nine times. This chain uses TRBV11-2 with TRBJ2-3; 11 nucleotides align to TRBD2. Germline lookup yields CDR1 SGHAT and CDR2 FQNNGV. Trimming removed 5 bases from V and 0 bases from J; junction bases left unmatched: 1. The CDR3 totals 15 residues. For the CDR3, the DNA is TGTGCCAGCAGCCGGACTAGCGGGAGCACAGATACGCAGTATTTT. This gives the protein CASSRTSGSTDTQYF.

This chain links TRBV4-2 with TRBJ1-1; D is unresolved. V lost 0 bases, J lost 4 bases, and 18 bases lay in between. The CDR3 covers 17 residues. CDR1 and CDR2 (germline): LGHNA, YNFKEQ. The CDR3, as DNA: TGTGCCAGCAGCCAAGATCGGTTCAGCATCGGAGTCACTGAAGCTTTCTTT. This codes for CASSQDRFSIGVTEAFF.

The chain uses TRBV7-9 and TRBJ1-2, with D maybe TRBD1 (5 bases). V dropped 1 base and J dropped 7 bases, with 7 bases sitting between them. CDR1 SEHNR and CDR2 FQNEAQ come from the germline V gene (reference sequence). The length of the CDR3 is 12 residues. CDR3 sequence reads: CASSLVQGGYTF. The DNA of the CDR3 is TGTGCCAGCAGCTTAGTTCAGGGTGGCTACACCTTC.

This clonotype has a single count. The V gene is TRBV6-5, the J gene TRBJ1-5; a possible D gene is TRBD1 (5 bases). Trimming shortened V by 5 bases and J by 2 bases, and 13 bases separated the two germline ends. This CDR3 comprises 15 residues. CDR1 MNHEY and CDR2 SVGAGI come from the germline V gene. The CDR3 DNA sequence: TGTGCCAGCAGTCCGACAGCGGCGGGCAATCAGCCCCAGCATTTT. Translated, it gives CASSPTAAGNQPQHF.